This TCR beta chain was documented in a study of T cell responses to AZD1222 COVID-19 vaccine. Overall study results and limits: Females made up more of the donors, who were largely white British, and clonal diversity may have come out too low. Scientists sampled the repertoires only once the peak T cell response had passed.

The CDR3 is 14 residues long. Trimming left V 4 bases short and J 1 base short, with 5 bases between. Per the germline V gene, CDR1 is LNHDA and CDR2 is SQIVND (reference sequence). Sequencing used immunoSEQ multiplex PCR; TCRdb keeps in-frame clones, though not all of them. Of 100,000 to 150,000 clones listed, around 90% were seen once; the top ten hold roughly 6%. On this clone itself: The antigen is not known.

The J gene is TRBJ2-6, the V gene TRBV19; D gene ambiguous. This TCR derives from an adult in good health. The sample in question was peripheral blood, obtained on day 0 of AZD1222 vaccination. CDR3 in amino acids: CASSTSSGANVLTF. In nucleotides, the CDR3 is TGTGCCAGTAGTACATCTTCTGGGGCCAACGTCCTGACTTTC.